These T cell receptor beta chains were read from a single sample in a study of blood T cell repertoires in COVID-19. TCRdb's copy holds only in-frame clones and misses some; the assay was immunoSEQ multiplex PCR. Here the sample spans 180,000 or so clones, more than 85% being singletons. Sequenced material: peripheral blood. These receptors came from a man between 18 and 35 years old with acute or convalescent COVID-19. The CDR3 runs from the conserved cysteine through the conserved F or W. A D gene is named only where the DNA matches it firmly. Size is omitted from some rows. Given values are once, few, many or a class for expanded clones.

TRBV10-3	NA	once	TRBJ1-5	CAISESGARNQPQHF	TGTGCCATCAGTGAGTCGGGGGCCAGGAATCAGCCCCAGCATTTT
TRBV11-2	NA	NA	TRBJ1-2	CASSRDNDYGYTF	TGTGCCAGCAGCCGGGACAACGACTATGGCTACACCTTC
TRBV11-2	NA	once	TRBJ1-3	CASSLGAGGSGNTIYF	TGTGCCAGCAGCTTAGGGGCGGGCGGCTCTGGAAACACCATATATTTT
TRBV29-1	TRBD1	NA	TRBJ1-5	CSVGGGRGSNQPQHF	TGCAGCGTTGGAGGGGGCAGGGGATCGAATCAGCCCCAGCATTTT
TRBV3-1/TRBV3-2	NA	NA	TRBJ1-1	CASTRREVGNTEAFF	TGTGCCAGCACCCGCCGGGAGGTGGGGAACACTGAAGCTTTCTTT
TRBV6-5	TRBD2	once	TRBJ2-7	CASSYAGETYEQYF	TGTGCCAGCAGTTACGCGGGGGAGACCTACGAGCAGTACTTC
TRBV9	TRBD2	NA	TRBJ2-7	CASSVEGTSVYYEQYF	TGTGCCAGCAGCGTAGAAGGGACTAGCGTATACTACGAGCAGTACTTC
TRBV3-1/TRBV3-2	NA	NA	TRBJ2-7	CASSQAWVPGDEQYF	TGTGCCAGCAGCCAAGCATGGGTTCCAGGGGACGAGCAGTACTTC
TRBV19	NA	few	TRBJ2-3	CASSTTSTDTQYF	TGTGCCAGTAGTACGACTAGCACAGATACGCAGTATTTT
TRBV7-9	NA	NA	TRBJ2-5	CAISELGAEQETQYF	TGTGCCATTAGCGAACTGGGGGCAGAGCAAGAGACCCAGTACTTC
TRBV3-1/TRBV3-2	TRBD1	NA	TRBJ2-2	CASSPGPGQGTGELFF	TGTGCCAGCAGCCCAGGACCGGGACAGGGGACCGGGGAGCTGTTTTTT
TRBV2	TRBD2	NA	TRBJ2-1	CASSVAGGYYNEQFF	TGTGCCAGCAGTGTAGCGGGGGGGTATTACAATGAGCAGTTCTTC
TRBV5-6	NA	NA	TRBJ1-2	CASSADRLHYGYTF	TGTGCCAGCAGCGCTGACAGGCTGCACTATGGCTACACCTTC
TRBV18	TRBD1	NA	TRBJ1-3	CASSPTGGSGNTIYF	TGTGCCAGCTCACCGACAGGGGGCTCTGGAAACACCATATATTTT
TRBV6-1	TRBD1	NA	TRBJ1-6	CASSEPRTGRSPLHF	TGTGCCAGCAGTGAACCTCGGACAGGGCGGTCACCCCTCCACTTT
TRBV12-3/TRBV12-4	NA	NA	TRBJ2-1	CASTDQRSEQFF	TGTGCCAGCACCGATCAGAGGAGTGAGCAGTTCTTC
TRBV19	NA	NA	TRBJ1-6	CASSIEAGGISPLHF	TGTGCCAGTAGTATCGAGGCGGGGGGAATTTCACCCCTCCACTTT
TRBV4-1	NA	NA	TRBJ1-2	CASSQVYSYGYTF	TGCGCCAGCAGCCAAGTTTATAGCTATGGCTACACCTTC
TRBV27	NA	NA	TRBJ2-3	CASSSLGDTQYF	TGTGCCAGTTCTAGCTTAGGAGATACGCAGTATTTT
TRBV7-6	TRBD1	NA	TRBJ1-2	CASSLQTGGLAGYTF	TGTGCCAGCAGCTTACAGACAGGGGGCCTTGCTGGCTACACCTTC
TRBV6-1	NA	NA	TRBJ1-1	CASSRRQADEAFF	TGTGCCAGCAGTCGTCGACAGGCTGATGAAGCTTTCTTT
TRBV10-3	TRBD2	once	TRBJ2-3	CAIGRLASTDTQYF	TGTGCCATCGGTAGACTAGCTAGCACAGATACGCAGTATTTT
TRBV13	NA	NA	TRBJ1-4	CASSLGGGKEKLFF	TGTGCCAGCAGCTTAGGGGGCGGGAAAGAAAAACTGTTTTTT
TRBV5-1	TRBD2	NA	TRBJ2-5	CASSLGTSGGRETQYF	TGCGCCAGCAGCTTAGGGACTAGCGGGGGCAGAGAGACCCAGTACTTC
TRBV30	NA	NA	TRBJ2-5	CAWTKGYPETQYF	TGTGCCTGGACTAAGGGGTACCCAGAGACCCAGTACTTC
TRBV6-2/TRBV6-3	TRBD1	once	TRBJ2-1	CASSYGGTGRNEQFF	TGTGCCAGCAGTTACGGGGGGACAGGGCGCAATGAGCAGTTCTTC
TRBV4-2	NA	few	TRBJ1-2	CASSQDIQEDGYTF	TGTGCCAGCAGCCAAGATATCCAGGAAGATGGCTACACCTTC
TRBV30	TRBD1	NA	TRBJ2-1	CAWSPPEGQVLKEQFF	TGTGCCTGGAGTCCTCCCGAGGGACAGGTGCTTAAGGAGCAGTTCTTC
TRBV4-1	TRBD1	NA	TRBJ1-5	CASSQGGQGRGQPQHF	TGCGCCAGCAGCCAGGGGGGACAGGGAAGAGGGCAGCCCCAGCATTTT
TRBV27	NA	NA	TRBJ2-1	CASRAGPRGHYNEQFF	TGTGCCAGCCGCGCCGGCCCCAGGGGTCACTACAATGAGCAGTTCTTC
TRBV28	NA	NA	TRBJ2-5	CASRRGGGQETQYF	TGTGCCAGCCGTAGGGGAGGGGGGCAAGAGACCCAGTACTTC
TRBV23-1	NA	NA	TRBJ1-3	CATRRALNTIYF	TGCGCCACGCGGAGGGCATTGAACACCATATATTTT
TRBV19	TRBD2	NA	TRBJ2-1	CASALGGGRNEQFF	TGTGCCAGTGCACTCGGGGGGGGTCGGAATGAGCAGTTCTTC
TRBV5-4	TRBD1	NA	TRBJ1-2	CASSSGGQVYGYTF	TGTGCCAGCAGCTCAGGGGGACAGGTCTATGGCTACACCTTC
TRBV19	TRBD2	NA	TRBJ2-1	CASSLAGDSPYNEQFF	TGTGCCAGTAGTCTAGCGGGGGACTCCCCCTACAATGAGCAGTTCTTC
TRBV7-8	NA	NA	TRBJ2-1	CASSSQDRYNEQFF	TGTGCCAGCAGCTCCCAGGACAGATACAATGAGCAGTTCTTC
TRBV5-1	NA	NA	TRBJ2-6	CASSLVQAGNSGANVLTF	TGCGCCAGCAGCTTGGTTCAGGCGGGGAACTCTGGGGCCAACGTCCTGACTTTC
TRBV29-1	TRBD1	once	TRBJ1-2	CSVEEGTGYYGYTF	TGCAGCGTTGAAGAAGGGACAGGGTACTATGGCTACACCTTC
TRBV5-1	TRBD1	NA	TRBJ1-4	CASSLAGTGVEKLFF	TGCGCCAGCAGCTTGGCCGGGACAGGGGTTGAAAAACTGTTTTTT